The 9 T cell receptor beta chains listed next were all sequenced from one sample in a study of TIL therapy for anti-PD-1-resistant metastatic lung cancer. The immunoSEQ assay was v3. Sequencing was performed with immunoSEQ multiplex PCR; in TCRdb, only in-frame clones are kept and a portion is missing. Among about 53,000 clones listed, around 70% were seen once. The time point is: pre-treatment sample, taken before nivolumab and TIL therapy. Sample: blood, taken at baseline. The receptors originated from a person aged 25 to 80 with non-small cell lung cancer.

The chain couples TRBV4-3 to TRBJ2-7; D is perhaps TRBD1 or TRBD2 (5 bases each). Germline V gives CDR1 LGHNA, CDR2 YSLEER. CDR3 length equals 15 residues. The V and J ends lost 0 bases and 2 bases respectively, with 11 bases between them. CDR3 DNA sequence: TGCGCCAGCAGCCAAGATTCGAGGGACCCCTACGAGCAGTACTTC. Translating gives CASSQDSRDPYEQYF.

This clone appeared a few times. CDR3 in DNA: TGTGCCAGCAGTAACCAGACCTATGGCTACACCTTC. Amino acids: CASSNQTYGYTF. The chain carries TRBV7-9 and TRBJ1-2; D gene uncertain. Germline V gene sequence: CDR1 SEHNR, CDR2 FQNEAQ (reference sequence). V gave up 6 bases and J gave up 4 bases, with 9 bases separating them. This CDR3 is 12 amino acids long.

The chain is built from TRBV2 and TRBJ1-3; D is unresolved. The V end lost 7 bases, the J end lost 4 bases, and 17 bases lay between the germline ends. This CDR3 has 15 amino acids. From germline, CDR1 is SNHLY and CDR2 FYNNEI. The CDR3 spells CASNAPPGGGNTIYF. CDR3 DNA sequence: TGTGCCAGCAACGCCCCCCCCGGAGGGGGAAACACCATATATTTT.

This clone was counted only a few times. CDR3 sequence (DNA): TGTGCCAGCAGCCGAGTCCAAAGCTCCTACGAGCAGTACTTC. This codes for CASSRVQSSYEQYF. The chain couples TRBV7-6 to TRBJ2-7, with D uncertain. CDR1 SGHVS and CDR2 FNYEAQ come from the germline V gene. This CDR3 is built from 14 residues. V was shortened by 5 bases and J by 0 bases, with 11 bases between the two germline ends.

The rearrangement joins TRBV6-5 to TRBJ2-7, with 7 bases aligning to TRBD1. With 5 bases clipped from V and 6 bases from J, the junction kept 13 bases outside the gene matches. Per the germline V gene, CDR1 is MNHEY and CDR2 is SVGAGI. This CDR3 is 15 amino acids long. The CDR3, as DNA: TGTGCCAGCAGTAATCCAGGGGGAACATTACTCGAGCAGTACTTC. This sequence encodes CASSNPGGTLLEQYF.

This rearrangement joins TRBV9 to TRBJ2-3; 7 bases are shared with TRBD2. V dropped 0 bases and J dropped 2; count of bases not matched to a gene: 6. Germline V gives CDR1 SGDLS, CDR2 YYNGEE. The CDR3 is made up of 16 amino acids. This CDR3 reads CASSVGGSGYTDTQYF. The CDR3 region has the DNA TGTGCCAGCAGCGTAGGGGGTAGCGGGTACACAGATACGCAGTATTTT. Looking up the rest from reference TRBV9 and TRBJ2-3 gives the full variable domain: DSGVTQTPKHLITATGQRVTLRCSPRSGDLSVYWYQQSLDQGLQFLIQYYNGEERAKGNILERFSAQQFPDLHSELNLSSLELGDSALYFCASSVGGSGYTDTQYFGPGTRLTVL.

The rearrangement links TRBV6-5 to TRBJ2-7; D unclear. The length of the CDR3 is 14 residues. Germline V lookup: CDR1 MNHEY, CDR2 SVGAGI. Trimming shortened V by 0 bases and J by 5 bases, and 11 bases separated the two germline ends. The CDR3 sequence is CASSYSKGWNEQYF. CDR3 nucleotide sequence: TGTGCCAGCAGTTACTCAAAGGGCTGGAACGAGCAGTACTTC.

This clone was recorded once. The genes are TRBV28 and TRBJ2-7; 10 positions agree with TRBD1. The ends lost 4 bases at V and 4 bases at J; junction bases unmatched: 13. The germline V gene encodes CDR1 MDHEN and CDR2 SYDVKM. The CDR3 consists of 17 residues. CDR3 loop: CASSSFLRDRGMYEQYF. The CDR3 region has the DNA TGTGCCAGCAGTTCCTTCCTAAGGGACAGGGGCATGTACGAGCAGTACTTC.

In this sample, this clone turned up a few times. This chain connects TRBV29-1 to TRBJ1-2; D remains ambiguous. The V end was cut by 6 bases, the J end by 0 bases, with 17 bases between. Germline V gene sequence: CDR1 SQVTM, CDR2 ANQGSEA. There are 15 residues in the CDR3. The CDR3, as DNA: TGCAGCGTAGCGCTCTCAGCCGCAGCTAACTATGGCTACACCTTC. This codes for CSVALSAAANYGYTF.